This T cell receptor (beta chain) derives from a study of high-grade serous ovarian cancer treatment subgroups. Sequencing was performed with immunoSEQ multiplex PCR; in TCRdb, only in-frame clones are kept and a portion is missing. In the table there are about 8,500 clones, about 78% of which are singletons. Tumor tissue was taken before any definitive surgery or chemotherapy was given. Germline CDR1 SGHKS, CDR2 YYEKEE (reference sequence). This CDR3 spans 16 amino acids. Trimming removed 1 base from V and 9 bases from J, with 17 bases in between. This chain connects TRBV5-5 to TRBJ1-6; D may be TRBD1 (5 bases). This receptor was taken from a human donor with high-grade serous ovarian cancer. Material: tumor tissue. CDR3 sequence: CASSLWLGAQASPLHF. DNA of the CDR3: TGTGCCAGCAGCTTGTGGCTCGGGGCACAGGCTTCACCCCTCCACTTT.